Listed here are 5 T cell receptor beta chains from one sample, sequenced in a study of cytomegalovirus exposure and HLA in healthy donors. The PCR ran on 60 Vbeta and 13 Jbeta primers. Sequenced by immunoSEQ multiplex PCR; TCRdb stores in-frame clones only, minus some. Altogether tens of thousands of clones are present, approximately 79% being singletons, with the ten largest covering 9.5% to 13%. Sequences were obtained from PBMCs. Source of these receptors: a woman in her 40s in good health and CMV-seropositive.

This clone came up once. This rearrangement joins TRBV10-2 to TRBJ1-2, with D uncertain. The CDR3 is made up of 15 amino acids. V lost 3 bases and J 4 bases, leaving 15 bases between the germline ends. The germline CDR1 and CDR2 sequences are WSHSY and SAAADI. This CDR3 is CASSEDTRSLYGYTF. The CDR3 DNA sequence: TGCGCCAGCAGTGAAGACACCCGCTCCCTCTATGGCTACACCTTC.

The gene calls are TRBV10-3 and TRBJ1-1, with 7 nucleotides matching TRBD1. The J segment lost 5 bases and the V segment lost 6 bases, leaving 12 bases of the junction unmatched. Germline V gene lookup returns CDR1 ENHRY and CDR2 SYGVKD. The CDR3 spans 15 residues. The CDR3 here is CAISFNRGSNTEAFF. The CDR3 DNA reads TGTGCCATCAGCTTTAACAGGGGTTCAAATACTGAAGCTTTCTTT.

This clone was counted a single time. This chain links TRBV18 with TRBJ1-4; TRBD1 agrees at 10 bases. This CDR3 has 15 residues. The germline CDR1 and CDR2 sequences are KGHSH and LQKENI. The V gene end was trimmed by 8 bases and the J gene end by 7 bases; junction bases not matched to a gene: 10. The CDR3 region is CASRPGQGNGEKLFF. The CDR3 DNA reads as TGTGCCAGCCGACCGGGACAGGGGAATGGTGAAAAACTGTTTTTT.

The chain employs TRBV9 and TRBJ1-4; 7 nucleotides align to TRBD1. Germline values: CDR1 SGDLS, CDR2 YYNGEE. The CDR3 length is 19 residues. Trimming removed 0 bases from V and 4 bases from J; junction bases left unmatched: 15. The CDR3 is CASSVALNPRDRDNEKLFF. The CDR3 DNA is TGTGCCAGCAGCGTAGCTCTGAACCCAAGAGACAGGGATAATGAAAAACTGTTTTTT.

As DNA, the CDR3 is TGTGCCAGCAGCTTAGGGCCAAGCCAAGAGACCCAGTACTTC. Translation gives CASSLGPSQETQYF. The chain uses TRBV7-3 and TRBJ2-5; D gene unclear. This CDR3 has 14 residues. Trimming stripped 2 bases from V and 1 base from J, with 8 bases between. The V gene's germline CDR1 is SGHTA and CDR2 FQGTGA.